This T cell receptor (beta chain) was identified in a study of blood T cell repertoires in COVID-19. Study summary: The samples span acute and convalescent COVID-19 from the United States, Italy and Spain. T cells, B-cell-depleted T cells, or PBMCs supplied cDNA or gDNA.

The method was immunoSEQ multiplex PCR; TCRdb's version includes in-frame clones alone and lacks a portion of them. This table has 280,000 or so clones, 85% appearing once. Germline V lookup: CDR1 MNHEY, CDR2 SMNVEV (reference sequence). The CDR3 has 16 amino acids. V lost 3 bases to trimming and J lost 7 bases; unmatched junction nucleotides: 11. The sample consisted of peripheral blood. The TCR comes from a human donor in a cohort sampled during active COVID-19. The rearrangement links TRBV27 to TRBJ2-1; TRBD2 aligns across 8 bases. Here the CDR3 reads CASSLPGTSRVNEQFF. CDR3 DNA sequence: TGTGCCAGCAGTTTGCCGGGGACTAGTCGGGTTAATGAGCAGTTCTTC.